This T cell receptor beta chain was obtained from a study of cytomegalovirus exposure and HLA in healthy donors. PCR employed 60 Vbeta and 13 Jbeta primers. Generated by immunoSEQ multiplex PCR, the TCRdb table keeps only in-frame clones and is missing some. The data show about 59,000 clones, over 70% seen once. With regard to this clone: Antigen unknown.

General study points: A highly shared variant cluster was judged a likely technical artifact. Later work found most CMV-associated TCR beta chains apparently HLA-restricted. The CMV antigen specificity of a few CMV-associated chains was confirmed through in vitro analysis.

Each of the donors was a healthy bone marrow donor. The specimen sequenced was PBMCs. The sequence was collected from a woman in her 40s in good health and CMV-seronegative.

The CDR3 nucleotides read TGTGCCAGTAGTATAGGGCACAGTGGAAATGAGCAGTTCTTC. Its translation: CASSIGHSGNEQFF. The chain is built from TRBV19 and TRBJ2-1; D ambiguous. The CDR3 covers 14 residues. CDR1 LNHDA and CDR2 SQIVND come from the germline V gene (reference sequence). V dropped 1 base and J dropped 7 bases, with 11 bases sitting between them.